The clone carrying this TCR beta chain was seen a few times. Antigen unknown. This entry belongs to a study of post-analysis software for immune sequencing data. Across the whole study: The cohort encompassed relapsing-remitting, secondary progressive and progressive-relapsing multiple sclerosis disease courses. Overall study results and limits: Comparison with controls showed significantly lower normalized Chao1 diversity in multiple sclerosis patients. The five TRBV segments detected at higher frequency in patients than in controls included TRBV5-6, TRBV5-1 and TRBV20-1. Strong co-clustering by F measure was evident for samples that had been prepared in the same batch.

cDNA libraries for TCR beta contained unique molecular identifiers. About 500,000 cDNA molecules came from about 1 to 10 million T cells. TCRdb fed the PCR reads into MiXCR, producing one record per CDR3 protein. The data hold some 450,000 distinct CDR3 sequences, with under 55% observed a single time. V lost 9 bases to trimming and J lost 1 base; unmatched junction nucleotides: 6. This CDR3 has 14 amino acids. The germline V gene encodes CDR1 MDHEN and CDR2 SYDVKM. The receptor was isolated from a girl under 18 with multiple sclerosis. The J gene is TRBJ2-4, the V gene TRBV28, with 7 bases that match TRBD1. The sample consisted of blood. The CDR3, as DNA: TGTGCCAGGGATAACAGGGGTGCCAAAAACATTCAGTACTTC. Protein product: CARDNRGAKNIQYF.